The 3 T cell receptor beta chains reported below all come from one sample, sequenced in a study of CD8 T cells in Susac syndrome. RNA totalling about 0.45 to 1 ug underwent reverse transcription with random hexamers. MiXCR, applied by TCRdb to the immunoSEQ multiplex PCR reads, yields one record per CDR3 protein. The sample holds around 85,000 distinct CDR3 sequences, 95% seen once. Sequencing input: CD8+ T cells from PBMCs. These receptors all stem from a human donor with Susac syndrome.

The chain combines TRBV28 with TRBJ2-5; weak D call: TRBD1 (5 bases). This CDR3 has 16 residues. The germline gives CDR1 MDHEN, CDR2 SYDVKM. V was trimmed by 5 bases and J by 1 base, leaving 17 bases between them. The CDR3 sequence is CASSPEDTGVQETQYF. CDR3 DNA sequence: TGTGCCAGCAGTCCCGAGGACACCGGCGTCCAAGAGACCCAGTACTTC.

The chain recombines TRBV29-1 with TRBJ1-2; 7 bases are shared with TRBD1. J lost 0 bases, V lost 8 bases, and 12 bases had no gene match. This CDR3 comprises 15 residues. Germline lookup yields CDR1 SQVTM and CDR2 ANQGSEA. CDR3 nucleotide sequence: TGCAGCTCCACCGGGACAGCTGACACTAACTATGGCTACACCTTC. This codes for CSSTGTADTNYGYTF.

This clonotype was seen once. The chain couples TRBV2 to TRBJ2-5; D gene ambiguous. CDR1 SNHLY and CDR2 FYNNEI come from the germline V gene. The V gene lost 4 bases and the J gene lost 5 bases, with 5 bases spanning the gap. This CDR3 region has 11 residues. CDR3 sequence reads: CASSALETQYF. CDR3 bases: TGTGCCAGCAGTGCGCTCGAGACCCAGTACTTC.